This TCR beta chain was recovered during a study of cytomegalovirus exposure and HLA in healthy donors (dated by TCRdb to 2017 to 2019). Regarding the study in general: In an earlier analysis of 587 of the donors, 276 Gb of sequence data and about 110 million unique TCR beta sequences from 150 million to 200 million T cells were reported. HLA typing covered class I and class II loci at four-digit resolution. Because of strong linkage in the cohort, roughly five DR-DQ haplotypes were treated as single units for association and clustering. Among approximately 370 genotyped donors of the cohort, an average of approximately 200,000 unique TCR beta nucleotide sequences was sequenced per donor, of which approximately 19% were non-productive. To study patterns of TCR occurrence, a later analysis re-analyzed previously published TCR beta repertoires from 650 to 750 donors and added high-resolution HLA genotyping. A later genetic analysis took genome-wide SNP genotypes for 398 of the 666 donors and used that subset as a discovery cohort. The aim of the study was to test whether cataloging public T cell receptors could identify signatures of past pathogen exposure. Among the roughly 390 genotyped donors, approximately 82% belonged to the genetic ancestry cluster associated with self-reported Caucasian donors. The study combined high-throughput TCR immunosequencing, statistical association of individual TCRs with disease status, and machine learning to predict cytomegalovirus infection status. Every repertoire in the discovery cohort had been generated on one and the same sequencing platform. Typing coverage varied by locus: 629-630 donors for A, B, C, DRB1 and DQB1; approximately 500 for DQA1; 606 for DPA1; approximately 490 for DPB1. An earlier analysis of about 620 of the donors applied high-throughput TCR beta sequencing to assess whether each TCR beta V gene segment acted as functional or pseudogenic. In addition to the first cohort of 500 to 850 subjects, a separate validation cohort of under 150 different subjects was used. The study used immunosequencing to profile the T cell repertoires of approximately 630 subjects and linked those repertoires to cytomegalovirus serostatus. Rather than drawing on any new phenotypic data, the later analysis identified candidate immune exposures from TCR beta sequences and the way those sequences occurred across donors. About 300 gigabases of sequencing data and around 85 million unique TCR sequences made up an early release that covered 500 to 700 HLA-typed donors. Alongside the repertoire data, information on donor age, sex, ethnicity and CMV serostatus was compiled. The study at large found these results: A later analysis found that HLA-associated TCR beta chains were more clonally expanded and had lower generation probabilities than equally common non-associated chains. A later analysis found that TCR association rates varied across HLA loci, with DRB1 alleles showing the most associated TCRs and HLA-C alleles the fewest. The classifier was reported to diagnose cytomegalovirus status with high specificity and sensitivity in both the original cohort and the validation cohort. Specific HLA alleles were associated with 18,000 or so TCR beta sequences at a false discovery rate of 0.05 in a later analysis. V-gene and J-gene trimming of TCR beta chains was associated with a missense DCLRE1C variant in a later genetic analysis, and the association was replicated in an independent cohort. A group of highly shared sequence variants was considered likely to be a technical artifact of the sequencing pipeline. Because HLA typing was unavailable for some donors at each locus, only the typed subset was used in association tests. According to the authors, the approach could potentially be generalized to other disease states and immunological phenotypes. Sequencing depth was assumed to be roughly uniform across donors in the presence/absence analyses, though that assumption may not hold. When HLA alleles, especially DR and DQ, strongly co-occurred, TCR associations were difficult to assign to individual alleles. According to a later analysis, most CMV-associated TCR beta chains appeared to be HLA-restricted, and the HLA associations seemed to be driven largely by CMV exposure. Fewer than 20 rarely observed V segments, including chromosome 9 orphons, were excluded from the earlier analysis of several hundred of the donors because counts were too low. In the study, some 180 TCR beta chains were listed as associated with cytomegalovirus. A further reported finding was that TCR beta sequences accurately predicted the HLA-A and HLA-B alleles for most subjects in the first cohort. A later analysis reported that several top co-occurrence clusters appeared linked to parvovirus B19, influenza, CMV and Epstein-Barr virus. Linkage disequilibrium might explain the correlated functional status among segregating V segments, but an unknown experimental factor could not be excluded. Compared with the approximately 670-donor mean, donors in an Asian-associated ancestry cluster had fewer N-insertions in productive TCRs, according to a later genetic analysis. In vitro tests confirmed that three of the cytomegalovirus-associated TCR beta chains recognize cytomegalovirus antigens. CMV serostatus was the only immune exposure information available for the cohort. The 87-base-pair reads could not distinguish some IMGT-functional V segments, including TRBV6-2 and TRBV6-3, so those segments were excluded. An earlier analysis of some 560 of the donors showed that most TCR beta V segments appeared in productive rearrangements either about 87% or about 30% of the time, which broadly matched IMGT annotations. While some public TCRs were present in many individuals, most TCR sequences turned up only very rarely across donors. Only TCR beta chains were sequenced in this cohort, and the absence of alpha or paired-chain data limited detectable features.

The CDR3 has 15 amino acids, counting the end cysteine and phenylalanine. The kept DNA is CDR3 alone, 45 bases in frame from the first base. The germline V gene encodes CDR1 MNHEY and CDR2 SVGAGI. V lost 2 bases and J lost 8 bases; the stretch between them is 16 bases long. This clone was detected a few times. This receptor's antigen is unknown. Base qualities are not recorded, but no much larger clone differs from it by a single base. The cohort comprised more than 550 healthy bone marrow donors. Cohort members were all nominally healthy when sampled, although unrecorded immune exposures were likely present. The donor was CMV seropositive and belonged to the group of about 290 seropositive cohort members. A peripheral blood sample was collected from each donor, and TCR beta sequencing was performed on peripheral blood mononuclear cells. Genomic DNA extraction from the blood cell samples was performed with the Qiagen DNeasy Blood Extraction Kit.

The protocol used for the library was the immunoSEQ multiplex PCR assay. For the multiplex PCR, a mixture combining 60 forward primers for TCR Vbeta segments and 13 reverse primers for TCR Jbeta segments was used. The CDR3 region of rearranged TCR beta genes was amplified from genomic DNA by a multiplex PCR assay. On the Illumina HiSeq System, the amplified TCR beta libraries were sequenced as 87-base-pair reads. As for how the authors treated the data: A later analysis tallied approximately 87 million unique TCR beta chains across the approximately 670 repertoires, and around 9.9 million of those chains were shared by two or more donors. Raw reads were error-corrected and collapsed into unique sequences by a nearest-neighbor algorithm in which closely related sequences were merged to remove PCR and sequencing errors. V, D and J gene segments were assigned by aligning CDR3 sequences to IMGT reference sequences. For a sequence to be retained, a match of at least six nucleotides was required to both a V gene segment and a J gene segment. A rearrangement was called productive if the CDR3 had no stop codons and remained in frame with V and J, and every other rearrangement was called non-productive. Following IMGT convention, CDR3 was defined as the stretch from the second conserved V-encoded cysteine to the conserved J-encoded phenylalanine. The earlier analysis of 550 to 650 of the donors excluded any sequence lacking an unambiguous match to a single V gene segment. An earlier analysis of several hundred of the donors called V segments functional above 56.7% productive rearrangements and segregating when the between-donor standard deviation exceeded 5%. A statistical classification framework was developed to diagnose cytomegalovirus status using the catalog of TCR beta chain sequences. V and J gene assignment, in a later analysis, came from comparing TCR nucleotide sequences with IMGT/GENE-DB human TR gene sequences. Using the TCRdist pipeline, a later analysis assigned CDR3 sequences along with most-parsimonious VDJ recombination scenarios. In a later analysis, each TCR beta chain was defined by its CDR3 amino acid sequence together with its V-gene family, and reads lacking a unique V-gene family were excluded. A later analysis removed 600 or so highly shared, low-generation-probability nucleotide sequences to deal with suspected cross-contamination and a sequencing artifact. In a later analysis, a clonal expansion index was calculated for each public chain from normalized within-repertoire ranks of inferred template counts. In a later analysis, generation probabilities were computed using a VDJ recombination model fitted to out-of-frame rearrangements, and the results were checked against IGoR. Hypergeometric tests were used in a later analysis to score TCR-TCR, TCR-HLA and TCR-CMV co-occurrence, with a repertoire-size bias correction applied to the TCR pairs. False discovery rates were estimated in a later analysis by permuting HLA or CMV assignments 20 times. A later analysis grouped co-occurring TCRs with DBSCAN, adding TCRdist sequence similarity when clustering within HLA-allele-positive subsets. Co-occurrence clustering excluded repertoires with fewer than 30,000 or more than 120,000 public chains, plus five with anomalous nucleotide sharing. TCRdb mirrors the immuneACCESS table, restricted to in-frame sequences. Some clones are absent from its copies; in checked studies, under half trace to an unresolved V gene, and the reason for the others is unknown. The DNA was the basis for D and trimming; V, J and clone size are from that table. Across this sample there are 100,000 to 150,000 clones, with about 9.4% seen only once. The top ten constitute less than 6.5% of the sample.

The sequenced material came from PBMCs. This receptor was obtained from a woman aged 40-49 years in good health and CMV-seropositive. Recombination linked TRBV6-5 to TRBJ2-1, and the D gene may be TRBD2, 6 bases matching. The bases are TGTGCCAGCAGTTACGGCGGGGTCCTAGGGGATGAGCAGTTCTTC. Its translation reads: CASSYGGVLGDEQFF.